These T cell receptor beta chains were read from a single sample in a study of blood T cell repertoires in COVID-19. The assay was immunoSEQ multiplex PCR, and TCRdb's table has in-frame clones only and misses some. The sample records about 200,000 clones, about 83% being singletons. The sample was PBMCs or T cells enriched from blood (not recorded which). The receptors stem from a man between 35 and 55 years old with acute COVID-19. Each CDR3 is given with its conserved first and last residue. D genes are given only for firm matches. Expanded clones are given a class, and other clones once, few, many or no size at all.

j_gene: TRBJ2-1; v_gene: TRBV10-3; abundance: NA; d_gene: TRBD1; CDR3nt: TGTGCCATCAGTGAAAGGACAGGGTCTAATGAGCAGTTCTTC; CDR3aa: CAISERTGSNEQFF
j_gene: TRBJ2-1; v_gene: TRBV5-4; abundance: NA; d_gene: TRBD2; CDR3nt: TGTGCCAGCAGCTCATCGACTAGCGGGCCCAATGAGCAGTTCTTC; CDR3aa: CASSSSTSGPNEQFF
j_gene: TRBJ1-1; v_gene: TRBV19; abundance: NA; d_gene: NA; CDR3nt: TGTGCCAGTAGTTGGCTCGGGCGGAGGAATGAAGCTTTCTTT; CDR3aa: CASSWLGRRNEAFF
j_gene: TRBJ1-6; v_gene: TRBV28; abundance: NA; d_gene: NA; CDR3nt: TGTGCCAGCAGTATAAGGACGGGAAATTCACCCCTCCACTTT; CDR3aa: CASSIRTGNSPLHF
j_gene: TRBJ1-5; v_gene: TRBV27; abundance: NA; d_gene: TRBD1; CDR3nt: TGTGCCAGCAGTTTCACAGGGGGTACGAGGCATTTT; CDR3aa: CASSFTGGTRHF
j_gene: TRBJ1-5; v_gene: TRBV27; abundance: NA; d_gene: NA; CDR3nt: TGTGCCAGCAGTCCGACCGGGGTTGACAATCAGCCCCAGCATTTT; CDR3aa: CASSPTGVDNQPQHF
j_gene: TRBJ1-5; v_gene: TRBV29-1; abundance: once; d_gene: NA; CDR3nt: TGCAGCGTGCGGGAAGGCGACAATCAGCCCCAGCATTTT; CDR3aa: CSVREGDNQPQHF
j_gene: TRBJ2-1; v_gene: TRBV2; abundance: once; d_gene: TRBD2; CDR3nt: TGTGCCAGCAGTGAAAATCTAGCGGGAGCAGGGAATGAGCAGTTCTTC; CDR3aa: CASSENLAGAGNEQFF
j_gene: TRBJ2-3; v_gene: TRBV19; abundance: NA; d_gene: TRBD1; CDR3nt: TGTGCCAGTAGTAGCTCCAGGACAGGGGTGCAAGATACGCAGTATTTT; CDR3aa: CASSSSRTGVQDTQYF
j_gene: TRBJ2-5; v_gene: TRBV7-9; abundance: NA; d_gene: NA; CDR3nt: TGTGCCAGCAGCTTAGCGAGGGAGAGGGAGACCCAGTACTTC; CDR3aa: CASSLARERETQYF
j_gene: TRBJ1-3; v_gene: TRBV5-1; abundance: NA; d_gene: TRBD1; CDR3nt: TGCGCCAGCAGCTTGACAGGGGGCGGAAACACCATATATTTT; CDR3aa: CASSLTGGGNTIYF
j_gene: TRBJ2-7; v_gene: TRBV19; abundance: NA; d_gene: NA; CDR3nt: TGTGCCAGTAGTATAGAGGGGCTCCCCTACGAGCAGTACTTC; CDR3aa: CASSIEGLPYEQYF
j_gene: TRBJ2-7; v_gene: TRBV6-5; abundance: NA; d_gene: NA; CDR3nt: TGTGCCAGCAGCGCCACTACCTCCTACGAGCAGTACTTC; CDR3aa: CASSATTSYEQYF
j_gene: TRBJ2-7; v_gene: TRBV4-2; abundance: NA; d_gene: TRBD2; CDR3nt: TGTGCCAGCAGCCAAGAAACTAGCGGGATCTACGAGCAGTACTTC; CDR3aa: CASSQETSGIYEQYF
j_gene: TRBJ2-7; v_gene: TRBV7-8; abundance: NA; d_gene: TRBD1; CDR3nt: TGTGCCAGCAGCTTATCCGTGGGACAGGGCTCGGGGGAGCAGTACTTC; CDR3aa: CASSLSVGQGSGEQYF
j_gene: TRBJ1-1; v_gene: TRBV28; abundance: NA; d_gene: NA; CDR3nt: TGTGCCAGCAGAGAGGGCTACACTGAAGCTTTCTTT; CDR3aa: CASREGYTEAFF
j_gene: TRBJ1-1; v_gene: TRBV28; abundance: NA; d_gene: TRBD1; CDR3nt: TGTGCCAGCAGTCCTACAGGGGGGGGGACTGAAGCTTTCTTT; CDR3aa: CASSPTGGGTEAFF
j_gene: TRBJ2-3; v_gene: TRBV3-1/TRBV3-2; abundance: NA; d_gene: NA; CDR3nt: TGTGCCAGCAGCCCTTCCCAGGCAGATACGCAGTATTTT; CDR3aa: CASSPSQADTQYF
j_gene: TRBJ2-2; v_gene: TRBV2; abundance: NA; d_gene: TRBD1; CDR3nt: TGTGCCAGCAGAGGGACAGGGCGGAACACCGGGGAGCTGTTTTTT; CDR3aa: CASRGTGRNTGELFF
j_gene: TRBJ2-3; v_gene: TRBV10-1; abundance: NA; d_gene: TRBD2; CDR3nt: TGCGCCAGCACCTCCCCAGAACTAGCGGGGGTCAAGGGCACAGATACGCAGTATTTT; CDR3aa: CASTSPELAGVKGTDTQYF
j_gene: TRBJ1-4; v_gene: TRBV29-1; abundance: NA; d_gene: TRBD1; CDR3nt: TGCAGCGGAGGGACAGGGAATGAAAAACTGTTTTTT; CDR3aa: CSGGTGNEKLFF
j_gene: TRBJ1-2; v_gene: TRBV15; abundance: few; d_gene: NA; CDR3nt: TGTGCCACCAGCAGAGATCTGAGGTTCGGGGGCTACACCTTC; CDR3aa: CATSRDLRFGGYTF
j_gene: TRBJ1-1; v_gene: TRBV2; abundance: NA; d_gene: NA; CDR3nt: TGTGCCAGCACCTCCCTCCGGGACACGATGAACACTGAAGCTTTCTTT; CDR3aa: CASTSLRDTMNTEAFF
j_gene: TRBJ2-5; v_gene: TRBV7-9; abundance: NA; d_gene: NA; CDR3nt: TGTGCCAGCAGCCCAGGCCACCGGGAGACCCAGTACTTC; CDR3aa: CASSPGHRETQYF
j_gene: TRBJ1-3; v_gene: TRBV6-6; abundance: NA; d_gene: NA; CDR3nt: TGTGCCAGCAGTTACTCGGGCGGGACCTCTGGAAACACCATATATTTT; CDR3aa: CASSYSGGTSGNTIYF
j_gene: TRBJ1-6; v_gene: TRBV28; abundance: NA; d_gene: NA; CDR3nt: TGTGCCAGCAGTTTAGGCGGCAGGGGTAACGGGTCACCCCTCCACTTT; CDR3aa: CASSLGGRGNGSPLHF
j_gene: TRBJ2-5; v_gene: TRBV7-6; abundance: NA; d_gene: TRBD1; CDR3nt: TGTGCCAGCAGCATGGACAGGGGTCTAGAGACCCAGTACTTC; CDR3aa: CASSMDRGLETQYF
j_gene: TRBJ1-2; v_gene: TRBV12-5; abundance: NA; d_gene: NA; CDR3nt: TGTGCTAGTGGTTTGGTACACAGCGGGGACGGGGACGTCTATGGCTACACCTTC; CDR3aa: CASGLVHSGDGDVYGYTF
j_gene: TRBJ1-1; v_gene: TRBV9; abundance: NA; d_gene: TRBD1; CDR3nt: TGTGCCAGCAGCGTAGTGGACAGGGGCCTCTTGAACACTGAAGCTTTCTTT; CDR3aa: CASSVVDRGLLNTEAFF
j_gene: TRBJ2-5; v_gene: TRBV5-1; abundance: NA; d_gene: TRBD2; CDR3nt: TGCGCCAGCGAGGCTAGCGGGAGCAGAGGAGAGACCCAGTACTTC; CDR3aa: CASEASGSRGETQYF